This T cell receptor (beta chain) came from a study of shared clonotypes between healthy human individuals. Findings and caveats of the study: Rarefaction exposed incomplete sorted-subset sequencing despite large depth. The authors expected sequencing depth to affect clonotype sharing among donors.

DNA at about 0.2 ug, tens of thousands of T cell genomes, went into sorted-subset replicate PCRs. Here immunoSEQ multiplex PCR was the method, and the copy in TCRdb shows in-frame clones only, minus some. The sample includes around 320,000 clones, about nine tenths seen only once; the top ten take around 16%. In germline, CDR1 is LGHNA, CDR2 YNFKEQ. The CDR3 extends over 16 amino acids. V lost 0 bases to trimming and J lost 7 bases, with 16 bases between them. Worth noting for this clone: Its specificity is unknown.

Sequenced input: memory CD8+ T cells sorted from blood. Noted subset: CD45RO+ cells pooled with CCR7-negative TemRA cells. The clonotype originates from a man aged 18 to 29 in good health. This rearrangement joins TRBV4-2 to TRBJ2-1; tentatively, D is TRBD1 (6 bases). The CDR3 sequence: CASSQDEGMRGNEQFF. CDR3 in DNA: TGTGCCAGCAGCCAAGATGAGGGGATGAGGGGGAATGAGCAGTTCTTC.